This TCR beta chain was identified in a study of CXCR3-negative and CXCR3-positive naive CD8 T cells. The overall study: Sequencing yielded about 150 million TRB reads, roughly 1.5 +/- 0.3 million per library.

General observations from the study: Naive cells that were CXCR3-negative or CXCR3-positive used TRBV-TRBJ genes alike, while memory cells diverged. After cryopreservation, expression of CXCR3 was partially reduced, and most assays were run with fresh PBMCs. CXCR3-positive naive cells carried more hydrophobic TRB CDR3s than CXCR3-negative naive cells did.

Remarks on this clonotype: Its matching antigen is unknown.

A few hundred thousand cells per CD8+ T cell subset were flow-sorted in triplicate. All TRB cDNA libraries came from 5' RACE performed with UMI labels. One entry per CDR3 protein, without DNA, is what TCRdb gives after re-calling the 5' RACE reads. The sample table includes about 63,000 distinct CDR3 sequences. The sequencing sample was made of naive CXCR3+ CD8+ T cells from blood. Subset meaning: CD45RO-CCR7+CD27+CD95- naive CD8+ T cells expressing CXCR3 (TNR3+). This sequence was found in a human donor in good health. Some clones in this sample may be carry-over from other donors' samples.

CDR3: CASSLASTMSGRNYEQYF. This sequence joins TRBV5-1 and TRBJ2-7; TCRdb outputs TRBD2, but without DNA this stays unchecked. The CDR3 has 18 residues. Germline V lookup: CDR1 SGHRS, CDR2 YFSETQ.